A single sample is the source of the 10 T cell receptor beta chains below, sequenced in a study of CD8 T cells in Susac syndrome. Reverse transcription of roughly 0.5 to 1 ug RNA was carried out with random hexamers. TCRdb analysed the immunoSEQ multiplex PCR reads with MiXCR anew, one entry per CDR3 protein. This table holds around 170,000 distinct CDR3 sequences, roughly 94% found once. Sequenced material: CD8+ T cells from PBMCs. The source is a human donor with Susac syndrome.

The rearrangement uses TRBV7-6 and TRBJ2-1, with D unclear. Germline V CDR1 and CDR2: SGHVS, FNYEAQ. V was cut by 2 bases and J by 4 bases, with 15 bases left in between. This CDR3 is 16 amino acids long. The chain's CDR3 is CASSLSPLPRYNEQFF. DNA for the CDR3: TGTGCCAGCAGCTTAAGCCCCCTTCCGAGGTACAATGAGCAGTTCTTC.

The chain is built from TRBV29-1 and TRBJ2-1; 8 nucleotides agree with TRBD2. The CDR3 contains 14 residues. The ends lost 5 bases at V and 5 bases at J; junction bases unmatched: 8. Germline CDR1 reads SQVTM; CDR2 reads ANQGSEA. CDR3: CSVRRTSLDNEQFF. CDR3 nucleotides: TGCAGCGTTCGACGGACTAGCTTGGACAATGAGCAGTTCTTC.

This rearrangement joins TRBV28 to TRBJ2-6; D remains unclear. The CDR3 runs 17 residues. Germline V CDR1 and CDR2: MDHEN, SYDVKM. Trimming removed 4 bases at V and 0 bases at J, with 13 bases between. CDR3 coding DNA: TGTGCCAGCAGTTCCATAGACGTCGACTCTGGGGCCAACGTCCTGACTTTC. Translated, it gives CASSSIDVDSGANVLTF.

This chain links TRBV28 with TRBJ1-1; D gene unclear. This CDR3 region has 15 residues. The V gene's germline CDR1 is MDHEN and CDR2 SYDVKM. V lost 10 bases and J lost 8, with 26 bases in between. The chain's CDR3 is CATASTGDWELEAFF. The CDR3 DNA follows: TGTGCCACCGCCTCGACCGGGGATTGGGAACTCGAAGCTTTCTTT.

The chain uses TRBV3-1 and TRBJ1-2; possible D gene TRBD1, 5 bases. CDR3 length: 15 amino acids. Trimming removed 0 bases from V and 4 bases from J, with 12 bases in between. The germline V gene has CDR1 LGHDT and CDR2 YNNKEL (reference sequence). CDR3 protein: CASSQEVGGSYGYTF. In DNA, the CDR3 is TGTGCCAGCAGCCAAGAGGTTGGGGGAAGCTATGGCTACACCTTC.

J is TRBJ2-3 and V is TRBV11-2; the match to TRBD2 covers 10 bases. V trimming: 3 bases; J trimming: 4 bases; junction bases outside the gene matches: 4. The CDR3 is 15 residues long. Germline assignment: CDR1 SGHAT and CDR2 FQNNGV. CDR3 sequence (DNA): TGTGCCAGCAGCTTCGGGACTAGCGTTTCAGATACGCAGTATTTT. This codes for CASSFGTSVSDTQYF.

This rearrangement joins TRBV7-3 to TRBJ2-7; no clear D gene. Trimming cost V 2 bases and J 6 bases, with 14 bases left between them. The CDR3 is 14 residues long. CDR1 and CDR2 from the germline V gene are SGHTA and FQGTGA. CDR3 region: CASSLSPNSGEQYF. The CDR3 DNA reads as TGTGCCAGCAGCTTATCCCCGAACAGTGGCGAGCAGTACTTC.

The chain carries TRBV3-1 and TRBJ2-5; 7 bases agree with TRBD2. Germline V gives CDR1 LGHDT, CDR2 YNNKEL (reference sequence). The CDR3 spans 13 residues. Trimming at V came to 1 base and at J to 5 bases, leaving 1 base not matched to a gene. In nucleotides, the CDR3 is TGTGCCAGCAGCCAAGGGGACTATGAGACCCAGTACTTC. It translates to CASSQGDYETQYF.

The V call is TRBV12-3 or TRBV12-4, the J call TRBJ2-3, with a possible D match to TRBD2 (6 bases). CDR3 length equals 13 residues. V was cut by 8 bases and J by 6 bases, with 15 bases left in between. The CDR3 loop reads CASSLGGEDTQYF. Written as DNA, the CDR3 is TGTGCCAGCTCCCTCGGAGGGGAGGATACGCAGTATTTT.

This chain connects TRBV6-5 to TRBJ2-7; 9 nucleotides line up with TRBD1. V shed 6 bases and J 5 bases; nucleotides not matched to a gene: 8. Germline V gives CDR1 MNHEY, CDR2 SVGAGI. The CDR3 sequence is 14 residues long. The CDR3 spells CASRPGTGPNEQYF. The CDR3, as DNA: TGTGCCAGCAGGCCCGGGACAGGGCCCAACGAGCAGTACTTC.